The T cell receptor beta chain described here comes from a study of cytomegalovirus exposure and HLA in healthy donors. Study context: Among several hundred genotyped donors, more than 65% fell in the Caucasian-associated ancestry cluster.

For this clone: The antigen is not known.

The germline V gene encodes CDR1 LNHNV and CDR2 YYDKDF (reference sequence). CDR3 length: 14 residues. J lost 6 bases, V lost 5 bases, and 8 bases had no gene match. This PCR relied on a set of 60 Vbeta primers and 13 Jbeta primers. Here immunoSEQ multiplex PCR was the method, and the copy in TCRdb shows in-frame clones only, minus some. Of about 170,000 clones in the sample, roughly 85% are singletons; the top ten hold 1%. Points from the study as a whole: Presence/absence analyses took donor sequencing depth as roughly uniform. TCR beta sequences numbering more than 15,000 were associated with HLA alleles at 0.05 false discovery rate in a later analysis.

Sequencing input: PBMCs. This chain uses TRBV15 with TRBJ2-3; TRBD1 matches 7 bases. This TCR came from a boy younger than 10 in good health and CMV-seronegative. CDR3 DNA sequence: TGTGCCACCAGCGGACTCGGGACAGCCGATACGCAGTATTTT. It codes for CATSGLGTADTQYF.